This T cell receptor (beta chain) was captured in a study of PD-1 blockade in mismatch repair-deficient tumors. Using immunoSEQ multiplex PCR, the repertoire was profiled, and TCRdb retains in-frame clones only, with some absent. Seen here are some 49,000 clones, 77% observed once, and the top ten hold around 3.5%. TCRs were sequenced from three patients responding to pembrolizumab. This clonotype was sampled from an adult with mismatch repair-deficient cancer. This specimen consisted of PBMCs, obtained before pembrolizumab treatment.

CDR3 DNA: TGTGCCAGCCGTCAGAGCTCTGGAAACACCATATATTTT. It translates to CASRQSSGNTIYF. V and J are TRBV18 and TRBJ1-3; unclear D gene. The V end was cut by 8 bases, the J end by 0 bases, with 8 bases between. CDR3 length: 13 amino acids. The germline V gene has CDR1 KGHSH and CDR2 LQKENI.